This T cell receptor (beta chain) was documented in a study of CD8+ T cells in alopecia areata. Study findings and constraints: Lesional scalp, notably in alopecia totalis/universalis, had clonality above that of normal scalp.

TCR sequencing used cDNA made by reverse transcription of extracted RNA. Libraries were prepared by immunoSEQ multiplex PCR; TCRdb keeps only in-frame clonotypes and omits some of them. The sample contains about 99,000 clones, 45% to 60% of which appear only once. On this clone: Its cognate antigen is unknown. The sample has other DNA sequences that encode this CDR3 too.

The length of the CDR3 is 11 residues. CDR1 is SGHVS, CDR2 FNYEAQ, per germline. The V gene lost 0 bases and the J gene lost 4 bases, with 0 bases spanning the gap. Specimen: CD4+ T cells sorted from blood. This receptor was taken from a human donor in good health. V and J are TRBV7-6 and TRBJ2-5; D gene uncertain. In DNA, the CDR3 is TGTGCCAGCAGCTTAGCAGAGACCCAGTACTTC. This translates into CASSLAETQYF.